Each of the 32 T cell receptor beta chains below was sequenced from the same sample in a study of CD8 T cells in ankylosing spondylitis. For these TCRs, the target antigens are not known. TCRdb ran MiXCR on the 5' RACE reads and lists one entry per CDR3 protein. Counted here are hundreds of thousands of distinct CDR3 sequences, approximately 17% occurring once; the ten biggest clones make up approximately 0.97%. Study observations and caveats: Ankylosing spondylitis blood appeared to carry a characteristic TCR beta motif of 7 or 8 highly homologous variants.

Sequenced material: blood, either unsorted or a sorted T cell fraction (not recorded which). The receptors stem from a male donor with ankylosing spondylitis.

J is TRBJ2-1 and V is TRBV10-3, with a tentative D call TRBD1 (6 bases). This CDR3 spans 13 amino acids. In germline, CDR1 is ENHRY, CDR2 SYGVKD. The CDR3 reads CATGTTNANEQFF. Written as DNA, the CDR3 is TGTGCTACAGGGACAACCAACGCCAATGAGCAGTTCTTC.

This clonotype was recorded many times. This sequence joins TRBV5-1 and TRBJ1-1; D unresolved. Germline V gene sequence: CDR1 SGHRS, CDR2 YFSETQ. The V end lost 1 base, the J end lost 0 bases, and 13 bases lay between the germline ends. The CDR3 consists of 16 residues. The CDR3 spells CASSLRSGGLNTEAFF. For the CDR3, the DNA is TGCGCCAGCAGCTTGAGGTCGGGCGGCTTGAACACTGAAGCTTTCTTT.

This clonotype was observed at least ten times. This chain uses TRBV25-1 with TRBJ1-1; D ambiguous. This CDR3 is 13 amino acids long. Trimming took 5 bases from V and 5 from J, leaving 12 bases between them. Per germline, CDR1 MGHDK and CDR2 SYGVNS. This CDR3 reads CASSQQTGTEAFF. In nucleotides, the CDR3 is TGTGCCAGCAGTCAACAGACGGGGACTGAAGCTTTCTTT.

The J gene is TRBJ1-4, the V gene TRBV4-2; no clear D gene. The CDR3 is 17 amino acids. The V gene's germline CDR1 is LGHNA and CDR2 YNFKEQ. Trimming took 4 bases from V and 3 from J, leaving 18 bases between them. The CDR3 DNA follows: TGTGCCAGCAGCCCAGCAGAGACGACTGGTGCTAATGAAAAACTGTTTTTT. Translation: CASSPAETTGANEKLFF.

The chain uses TRBV30 and TRBJ1-2, with 8 bases aligning to TRBD1. Germline CDR1 is GTSNPN and CDR2 is SVGIG (reference sequence). The CDR3 runs to 13 residues. V shed 5 bases and J 2 bases; nucleotides not matched to a gene: 4. This chain's CDR3 is CAWAQGANYGYTF. As DNA, the CDR3 is TGTGCCTGGGCCCAGGGGGCGAACTATGGCTACACCTTC.

This chain uses TRBV27 with TRBJ1-6, with TRBD1 as a possible D gene (5 bases). The CDR3 runs 14 residues. V gave up 8 bases and J gave up 3 bases, with 11 bases separating them. Looked up from germline, CDR1 is MNHEY and CDR2 is SMNVEV (reference sequence). The CDR3 DNA sequence: TGTGCCAGCGGCCGCGGGGGCTATAATTCACCCCTCCACTTT. Protein sequence: CASGRGGYNSPLHF.

This clonotype turned up a few times. CDR3 protein: CASSWTGSTEAFF. CDR3 DNA sequence: TGTGCCAGCAGTTGGACGGGTAGCACTGAAGCTTTCTTT. The chain couples TRBV6-5 to TRBJ1-1; no definite D call. Germline V CDR1 and CDR2: MNHEY, SVGAGI. Trimming left V 4 bases short and J 4 bases short, with 10 bases between. This CDR3 contains 13 residues.

This clonotype was seen only a few times. V usage is TRBV4-2 and J usage is TRBJ2-1, with 7 nucleotides matching TRBD1. With 1 base clipped from V and 10 bases from J, the junction kept 13 bases outside the gene matches. The CDR3 extends over 16 amino acids. Per germline, CDR1 LGHNA and CDR2 YNFKEQ. The CDR3 sequence is CASSQVGDRGVREQFF. The CDR3 coding sequence is TGTGCCAGCAGCCAAGTGGGGGACAGAGGGGTTCGGGAGCAGTTCTTC.

The rearrangement joins TRBV19 to TRBJ2-1; 9 nucleotides match TRBD1. The V and J ends lost 5 bases and 6 bases, in that order; junction bases with no gene match: 5. In germline, CDR1 is LNHDA, CDR2 SQIVND (reference sequence). The CDR3 length is 14 residues. Written as DNA, the CDR3 is TGTGCCAGTAGTCCGACAGGGGGGTTCAATGAGCAGTTCTTC. It yields the protein CASSPTGGFNEQFF.

V and J are TRBV2 and TRBJ2-7; 9 bases are shared with TRBD2. V lost 1 base, J lost 7 bases, and 11 bases stayed unmatched. CDR1 and CDR2 from the germline V gene are SNHLY and FYNNEI. The CDR3 loop spans 16 amino acids. The CDR3 here is CASSEDGLAGSGEQYF. The CDR3 nucleotides read TGTGCCAGCAGTGAAGATGGGCTAGCGGGATCGGGTGAGCAGTACTTC.

In this sample, this clonotype turned up a few times. J is TRBJ2-2 and V is TRBV7-2, with D tentatively TRBD2 (7 bases). Deletions cut 2 bases from V and 5 bases from J, with 12 bases between. CDR1 is SGHTA, CDR2 FQGNSA, per germline. The CDR3 has 15 amino acids. The CDR3 here is CASSLSRGPTGELFF. CDR3 coding DNA: TGTGCCAGCAGCTTATCGCGGGGGCCAACCGGGGAGCTGTTTTTT.

This clonotype was seen more than once but under ten times. The rearrangement joins TRBV6-1 to TRBJ2-7; D possibly corresponds to TRBD2 (5 bases). The germline V gene has CDR1 MNHNS and CDR2 SASEGT. CDR3 length: 15 residues. Trimming took off 4 bases at V and 2 bases at J, with 15 bases between the two ends. CDR3 residues: CASSAYGSGTYEQYF. CDR3 nucleotide sequence: TGTGCCAGCAGTGCCTATGGGAGCGGAACCTACGAGCAGTACTTC.

J is TRBJ2-7 and V is TRBV25-1; D might be TRBD1 (6 bases). Per the germline V gene, CDR1 is MGHDK and CDR2 is SYGVNS. The germline V and J ends were trimmed by 5 bases and 2 bases, with 13 bases remaining between them. This CDR3 contains 14 residues. CDR3 in amino acids: CASSFQGPPYEQYF. The CDR3 DNA sequence: TGTGCCAGCAGTTTCCAGGGGCCCCCCTACGAGCAGTACTTC.

The chain has TRBV18 and TRBJ2-3, with D unresolved. The CDR3 is made up of 16 amino acids. CDR1 is KGHSH, CDR2 LQKENI, per germline. Deletions cut 1 base from V and 1 base from J, with 12 bases between. CDR3 region: CASSPRFGSGTDTQYF. The CDR3 region has the DNA TGTGCCAGCTCACCACGTTTCGGTTCGGGCACAGATACGCAGTATTTT.

This clonotype was counted at least ten times. V usage is TRBV12-3 or TRBV12-4 and J usage is TRBJ1-1; the D gene is possibly TRBD1 (6 bases). The CDR3 spans 14 residues. Trimming shortened V by 5 bases and J by 1 base, and 11 bases separated the two germline ends. The chain's CDR3 is CASSRPTGNTEAFF. The CDR3 DNA follows: TGTGCCAGCAGTCGTCCGACAGGGAACACTGAAGCTTTCTTT.

V gene TRBV4-1 combines with J gene TRBJ1-1; unclear D gene. This CDR3 contains 15 residues. V was clipped by 2 bases and J by 7 bases, with 17 bases between them. In germline, CDR1 is MGHRA, CDR2 YSYEKL. The CDR3 loop reads CASSQIGGQAHEAFF. The CDR3 nucleotides read TGCGCCAGCAGCCAAATAGGAGGGCAGGCCCATGAAGCTTTCTTT.

V and J are TRBV7-6 and TRBJ2-7, with D possibly matching TRBD1 (5 bases). Between the trimmed V and J ends, which lost 0 bases and 3 bases, there was a span of 9 bases. Germline V CDR1 and CDR2: SGHVS, FNYEAQ. This CDR3 has 14 amino acids. CDR3 protein: CASSLAGQDYEQYF. DNA of the CDR3: TGTGCCAGCAGCTTAGCGGGGCAGGACTACGAGCAGTACTTC. Complete variable domain (other parts from reference TRBV7-6 and TRBJ2-7): GAGVSQSPRYKVTKRGQDVALRCDPISGHVSLYWYRQALGQGPEFLTYFNYEAQQDKSGLPNDRFSAERPEGSISTLTIQRTEQRDSAMYRCASSLAGQDYEQYFGPGTRLTVT.

CDR3: CSARDWASGRAEQFF. CDR3 DNA: TGCAGTGCTAGAGATTGGGCTAGCGGGAGGGCTGAGCAGTTCTTC. This chain joins TRBV20-1 and TRBJ2-1; 12 nucleotides match TRBD2. CDR1 and CDR2 from the germline V gene are DFQATT and SNEGSKA (reference sequence). The CDR3 covers 15 residues. V lost 0 bases to trimming and J lost 9 bases; unmatched junction nucleotides: 6.

J is TRBJ2-1 and V is TRBV28; the D is unclear. The CDR3 has 14 amino acids. V was shortened by 5 bases and J by 6 bases, with 14 bases between the two germline ends. Germline V gene lookup returns CDR1 MDHEN and CDR2 SYDVKM. DNA for the CDR3: TGTGCCAGCAGTCCTCCATATAGGGCCAATGAGCAGTTCTTC. Residues: CASSPPYRANEQFF.

In its sample, this clonotype was seen many times. The chain carries TRBV6-1 and TRBJ1-5; 11 bases are a match to TRBD1. The CDR3 consists of 15 residues. CDR1 is MNHNS and CDR2 is SASEGT in the germline V gene. With 5 bases clipped from V and 1 base from J, the junction kept 1 base outside the gene matches. The DNA of the CDR3 is TGTGCCAGCAGTCGGGACAGGGGGAGCAATCAGCCCCAGCATTTT. This encodes CASSRDRGSNQPQHF.

This chain joins TRBV25-1 and TRBJ2-7; the D gene is possibly TRBD2 (6 bases). CDR1 is MGHDK, CDR2 SYGVNS, per germline. The V gene lost 4 bases and the J gene lost 12 bases, with 16 bases spanning the gap. This CDR3 comprises 12 residues. CDR3 DNA sequence: TGTGCCAGCAGTGGCGGGACTTTCCCTGTGTACTTC. It codes for CASSGGTFPVYF.

The V call is TRBV5-1, the J call TRBJ2-1, with 11 positions matching TRBD2. After removal of 0 bases from V and 6 bases from J, the junction contained 8 bases not matched to a gene. The CDR3 runs to 17 residues. Germline values: CDR1 SGHRS, CDR2 YFSETQ. CDR3 in DNA: TGCGCCAGCAGCTTGGTAGGGCTAGCGGGAGGTTCCAATGAGCAGTTCTTC. It is translated as CASSLVGLAGGSNEQFF. Drawing the rest from reference TRBV5-1 and TRBJ2-1, the complete variable domain is KAGVTQTPRYLIKTRGQQVTLSCSPISGHRSVSWYQQTPGQGLQFLFEYFSETQRNKGNFPGRFSGRQFSNSRSEMNVSTLELGDSALYLCASSLVGLAGGSNEQFFGPGTRLTVL.

V usage is TRBV7-8 and J usage is TRBJ2-1; D not resolved. Trimming stripped 0 bases from V and 8 bases from J, with 11 bases between. The CDR3 contains 14 residues. The germline gives CDR1 SGHVS, CDR2 FQNEAQ. Here the CDR3 reads CASSLAPAVYEQFF. Here the CDR3 DNA reads TGTGCCAGCAGCTTAGCCCCCGCCGTCTATGAGCAGTTCTTC. Variable domain in full (rest from reference TRBV7-8 and TRBJ2-1): GAGVSQSPRYKVAKRGQDVALRCDPISGHVSLFWYQQALGQGPEFLTYFQNEAQLDKSGLPSDRFFAERPEGSVSTLKIQRTQQEDSAVYLCASSLAPAVYEQFFGPGTRLTVL.

This clonotype was detected many times. J is TRBJ2-6 and V is TRBV7-8; D remains ambiguous. The germline V gene has CDR1 SGHVS and CDR2 FQNEAQ. The length of the CDR3 is 16 residues. With 2 bases removed from V and 3 bases from J, the gap between germline ends came to 11 bases. In nucleotides, the CDR3 is TGTGCCAGCAGCTTAAATCCGGGTAGTGGGGCCAACGTCCTGACTTTC. Translated: CASSLNPGSGANVLTF.

The chain employs TRBV28 and TRBJ2-1, with D perhaps matching TRBD1 (6 bases). This CDR3 region has 13 residues. Germline V lookup: CDR1 MDHEN, CDR2 SYDVKM. V lost 7 bases and J lost 6, with 13 bases in between. The CDR3 loop reads CASKGVSRNEQFF. For the CDR3, the DNA is TGTGCCAGCAAGGGGGTTTCGCGCAATGAGCAGTTCTTC.

The genes are TRBV7-2 and TRBJ2-7; 8 positions match TRBD1. Per the germline V gene, CDR1 is SGHTA and CDR2 is FQGNSA. Trimming at V came to 5 bases and at J to 1 base, leaving 4 bases not matched to a gene. The CDR3 has 14 residues. CDR3: CASSHRTGSYEQYF. CDR3 DNA: TGTGCCAGCAGCCACCGGACAGGGTCCTACGAGCAGTACTTC.

This sequence joins TRBV20-1 and TRBJ2-3, with 7 nucleotides matching TRBD2. Germline lookup yields CDR1 DFQATT and CDR2 SNEGSKA (reference sequence). This CDR3 has 13 amino acids. V dropped 1 base and J dropped 4; count of bases not matched to a gene: 2. CDR3 DNA sequence: TGCAGTGCTAGAGGCGGGAGTGCAGATACGCAGTATTTT. It yields the protein CSARGGSADTQYF.

This clonotype was counted only a few times. CDR3 nucleotide sequence: TGTGCCAGCAGCCGGACTAGCGGGAGAGTGGAGACCCAGTACTTC. Amino acid sequence: CASSRTSGRVETQYF. This chain joins TRBV5-6 and TRBJ2-5; TRBD2 aligns across 13 bases. V lost 4 bases and J lost 5; bases outside the gene matches: 5. The CDR3 extends over 15 amino acids. CDR1 is SGHDT, CDR2 YYEEEE, per germline. Full variable domain (missing parts from reference TRBV5-6 and TRBJ2-5): DAGVTQSPTHLIKTRGQQVTLRCSPKSGHDTVSWYQQALGQGPQFIFQYYEEEERQRGNFPDRFSGHQFPNYSSELNVNALLLGDSALYLCASSRTSGRVETQYFGPGTRLLVL.

In this sample, this clonotype turned up many times. The CDR3 region is CASSRRDRVTEAFF. The CDR3 DNA follows: TGTGCCAGCAGTCGCCGGGACAGGGTCACTGAAGCTTTCTTT. The rearrangement joins TRBV12-3 or TRBV12-4 to TRBJ1-1, with 9 bases lining up with TRBD1. The CDR3 has 14 residues. The V and J ends lost 5 bases and 4 bases, in that order; junction bases with no gene match: 5.

In this sample, this clonotype turned up a few times. The chain recombines TRBV7-8 with TRBJ2-1; TRBD1 matches 7 bases. V lost 0 bases to trimming and J lost 9 bases; unmatched junction nucleotides: 5. Germline V CDR1 and CDR2: SGHVS, FQNEAQ. The CDR3 extends over 14 amino acids. The CDR3 reads CASSLAGQASEQFF. The CDR3 DNA reads TGTGCCAGCAGCTTAGCAGGACAGGCGAGTGAGCAGTTCTTC.

The chain links TRBV2 to TRBJ2-2; 9 positions agree with TRBD2. The junction had 11 bases not matched to a gene; V was cut back by 7 bases and J by 5 bases. The length of the CDR3 is 16 residues. Per germline, CDR1 SNHLY and CDR2 FYNNEI. The CDR3 protein is CASTSSGALRTGELFF. The CDR3 DNA follows: TGTGCCAGCACCTCTAGCGGGGCCTTACGAACCGGGGAGCTGTTTTTT.

This clonotype appeared a few times. This chain links TRBV7-9 with TRBJ2-7, with 9 bases aligning to TRBD1. This CDR3 region has 14 residues. CDR1 SEHNR and CDR2 FQNEAQ come from the germline V gene (reference sequence). The junction had 4 bases not matched to a gene; V was cut back by 4 bases and J by 3 bases. DNA for the CDR3: TGTGCCAGCAGCTCCCCGGACAGGGGCTACGAGCAGTACTTC. It is translated as CASSSPDRGYEQYF.